The rows below give T cell receptor beta chains drawn from one sample of a study of T cell responses to AZD1222 COVID-19 vaccine. The protocol was immunoSEQ multiplex PCR, while the TCRdb copy is restricted to in-frame clones and leaves out a portion. The sample lists around 140,000 clones, 85% to 90% occurring once. The sequencing used peripheral blood, collected on day 0 of AZD1222 vaccination. These receptors were obtained from an adult in good health. The CDR3 runs from the conserved cysteine through the conserved F or W. Each record gives: clone size, V gene, D gene, J gene, CDR3 protein, CDR3 DNA. D genes are given only for firm matches. Size is stated for part of the rows, as once, few or many counts, or as a class when the clone is expanded.

abundance: .
v_gene: TRBV12-5
d_gene: .
j_gene: TRBJ2-7
CDR3aa: CASGLVPDGRGVEQYF
CDR3nt: TGTGCTAGTGGTTTGGTACCCGACGGCCGAGGGGTCGAGCAGTACTTC

abundance: once
v_gene: TRBV2
d_gene: .
j_gene: TRBJ2-3
CDR3aa: CASSDTNTQYF
CDR3nt: TGTGCCAGCAGTGATACAAATACGCAGTATTTT

abundance: .
v_gene: TRBV19
d_gene: .
j_gene: TRBJ1-5
CDR3aa: CASSMVAGGQPQHF
CDR3nt: TGTGCCAGTAGTATGGTAGCGGGAGGTCAGCCCCAGCATTTT

abundance: .
v_gene: TRBV10-3
d_gene: .
j_gene: TRBJ1-1
CDR3aa: CAISEKRDTEAFF
CDR3nt: TGTGCCATCAGTGAAAAGCGGGACACTGAAGCTTTCTTT

abundance: .
v_gene: TRBV4-1
d_gene: TRBD1
j_gene: TRBJ2-1
CDR3aa: CASSQEEQGARNEQFF
CDR3nt: TGCGCCAGCAGCCAAGAAGAACAGGGGGCGCGGAATGAGCAGTTCTTC

abundance: once
v_gene: TRBV2
d_gene: .
j_gene: TRBJ1-1
CDR3aa: CASSDVVNTEAFF
CDR3nt: TGTGCCAGCAGTGACGTAGTGAACACTGAAGCTTTCTTT

abundance: few
v_gene: TRBV13
d_gene: .
j_gene: TRBJ1-1
CDR3aa: CASLMNTEAFF
CDR3nt: TGTGCCAGTTTGATGAACACTGAAGCTTTCTTT

abundance: .
v_gene: TRBV28
d_gene: TRBD1
j_gene: TRBJ1-5
CDR3aa: CASSLGQGNQPQHF
CDR3nt: TGTGCCAGCAGTTTGGGACAGGGGAATCAGCCCCAGCATTTT

abundance: .
v_gene: TRBV2
d_gene: TRBD1
j_gene: TRBJ1-5
CDR3aa: CASSVARGLGNQPQHF
CDR3nt: TGTGCCAGCAGTGTTGCCAGGGGGCTAGGGAATCAGCCCCAGCATTTT

abundance: .
v_gene: TRBV7-6
d_gene: .
j_gene: TRBJ2-3
CDR3aa: CASSLAVVATDTQYF
CDR3nt: TGTGCCAGCAGCTTAGCGGTGGTAGCTACAGATACGCAGTATTTT

abundance: once
v_gene: TRBV19
d_gene: .
j_gene: TRBJ1-1
CDR3aa: CASSIVTSTEAFF
CDR3nt: TGTGCCAGTAGTATAGTAACGAGCACTGAAGCTTTCTTT

abundance: once
v_gene: TRBV18
d_gene: .
j_gene: TRBJ1-2
CDR3aa: CASSNREDGYTF
CDR3nt: TGTGCCAGCTCTAACCGGGAGGATGGCTACACCTTC

abundance: .
v_gene: TRBV2
d_gene: .
j_gene: TRBJ1-2
CDR3aa: CASSEGRNNNYGYTF
CDR3nt: TGTGCCAGCAGTGAAGGGAGAAACAATAACTATGGCTACACCTTC

abundance: .
v_gene: TRBV30
d_gene: TRBD1
j_gene: TRBJ1-2
CDR3aa: CAWSDLGQGGGYTF
CDR3nt: TGTGCCTGGAGTGACCTCGGACAGGGTGGTGGCTACACCTTC

abundance: .
v_gene: TRBV24-1
d_gene: .
j_gene: TRBJ2-1
CDR3aa: CATRSPNEDEQFF
CDR3nt: TGTGCCACCAGATCTCCAAATGAAGATGAGCAGTTCTTC

abundance: .
v_gene: TRBV5-1
d_gene: .
j_gene: TRBJ1-3
CDR3aa: CASSWTASRDTIYF
CDR3nt: TGCGCCAGCAGCTGGACAGCCTCTCGAGACACCATATATTTT

abundance: .
v_gene: TRBV11-3
d_gene: TRBD1
j_gene: TRBJ2-5
CDR3aa: CASSHRGPQETQYF
CDR3nt: TGTGCCAGCAGCCACAGGGGACCCCAAGAGACCCAGTACTTC

abundance: once
v_gene: TRBV27
d_gene: TRBD1
j_gene: TRBJ2-7
CDR3aa: CASSNRGRYEQYF
CDR3nt: TGTGCCAGCAGTAACAGGGGGAGGTACGAGCAGTACTTC

abundance: .
v_gene: TRBV5-6
d_gene: .
j_gene: TRBJ1-1
CDR3aa: CASSWTSGPHSGYTEAFF
CDR3nt: TGTGCCAGCAGCTGGACTTCGGGACCGCACTCAGGGTACACTGAAGCTTTCTTT

abundance: .
v_gene: TRBV24-1
d_gene: TRBD2
j_gene: TRBJ2-1
CDR3aa: CATSEPLAGVREQFF
CDR3nt: TGTGCCACCAGTGAGCCCCTAGCGGGAGTTAGGGAGCAGTTCTTC

abundance: .
v_gene: TRBV5-1
d_gene: TRBD1
j_gene: TRBJ1-1
CDR3aa: CASIQQGGGTEAFF
CDR3nt: TGCGCCAGCATTCAACAGGGGGGCGGCACTGAAGCTTTCTTT